This TCR beta chain was observed in a study of blood T cell repertoires in COVID-19. The assay was immunoSEQ multiplex PCR, and TCRdb's table has in-frame clones only and misses some. The data hold 300,000 to 450,000 clones, with approximately 89% observed a single time. The CDR3 length is 13 residues. V was clipped by 4 bases and J by 7 bases, with 11 bases between them. Germline assignment: CDR1 LNHNV and CDR2 YYDKDF (reference sequence). The chain has TRBV15 and TRBJ2-1, with D possibly TRBD1 on 5 matching bases. The receptor was isolated from a woman aged 25 to 39 with COVID-19, enrolled during active disease. The sample taken for sequencing was peripheral blood. CDR3 sequence reads: CATSILQVNEQFF. The CDR3 bases are TGTGCCACCAGCATCTTACAGGTTAATGAGCAGTTCTTC.